This is a list of T cell receptor beta chains from one sample in a study of blood T cell repertoires in COVID-19. Profiling relied on immunoSEQ multiplex PCR, and the TCRdb table lists in-frame clones only, not all of them. The data contain over 250,000 clones, over 75% of them singletons. Material: peripheral blood. The receptors come from a human donor in a cohort sampled during active COVID-19. Both conserved end residues are part of each CDR3. D genes are given only for firm matches. Size values are once, few and many counts, or a class for expanded clones, and some rows have none.

d_call	clone_size	v_call	j_call	cdr3_nt	cdr3_aa
TRBD2	.	TRBV18	TRBJ2-7	TGTGCCAGCTCACCACTTCCGCGGGAGGCGGGCGAGCAGTACTTC	CASSPLPREAGEQYF
.	.	TRBV28	TRBJ2-7	TGTGCCAGCAGCCCCGGTGGAGGGCTAGTTTTCTTC	CASSPGGGLVFF
TRBD1	.	TRBV5-1	TRBJ2-2	TGCGCCAGCGAACCAGGGGGATACACCGGGGAGCTGTTTTTT	CASEPGGYTGELFF
.	few	TRBV27	TRBJ2-2	TGTGCCAGCAAATCTAGTCGGTCAGTCAACACCGGGGAGCTGTTTTTT	CASKSSRSVNTGELFF
TRBD2	.	TRBV29-1	TRBJ2-3	TGCAGCGTTCAAATAGGGACTAGCCACACAGATACGCAGTATTTT	CSVQIGTSHTDTQYF
.	.	TRBV29-1	TRBJ1-2	TGCAGCGGTGGGGGGTATCCAGGAGCCACCTTC	CSGGGYPGATF
.	.	TRBV6-6	TRBJ2-7	TGTGCCAGCAGTTATCTGAGGGCCCCCGAGCAGTACTTC	CASSYLRAPEQYF
TRBD2	.	TRBV15	TRBJ2-1	TGTGCCACCAGCAGGGGGGAGCGGGAGGCCTTAACCATTATCTCCTACAATGAGCAGTTCTTC	CATSRGEREALTIISYNEQFF
TRBD1	few	TRBV28	TRBJ2-7	TGTGCCAGCAGTTCGGGACAGTCCTACGAGCAGTACTTC	CASSSGQSYEQYF
TRBD2	.	TRBV7-9	TRBJ2-6	TGTGCCAGCAGCAAATTAGCGGGAGACGCTGGGGCCAACGTCCTGACTTTC	CASSKLAGDAGANVLTF
TRBD1	once	TRBV18	TRBJ1-2	TGTGCCAGCTCACCCGGACAGGGCGGCTATGGCTACACCTTC	CASSPGQGGYGYTF
TRBD2	.	TRBV19	TRBJ2-3	TGTGCCAGTAGTCCCCGGAGGGTAGCGGGAGGGAGCACAGATACGCAGTATTTT	CASSPRRVAGGSTDTQYF
.	.	TRBV5-1	TRBJ2-6	TGCGCCAGCAGCTTGCCGGGGTCTGGGGCCAACGTCCTGACTTTC	CASSLPGSGANVLTF
TRBD1	.	TRBV19	TRBJ1-5	TGTGCCAGTAGTGTAGCGGGACAGGTGAGGTTCAATCAGCCCCAGCATTTT	CASSVAGQVRFNQPQHF
.	.	TRBV14	TRBJ1-1	TGTGCCAGCAGCCACAGGGATTGGTTGAGCACTGAAGCTTTCTTT	CASSHRDWLSTEAFF
.	.	TRBV11-1	TRBJ1-4	TGTGCCAGCAGCCCGGGATATAATGAAAAACTGTTTTTT	CASSPGYNEKLFF
TRBD2	few	TRBV7-9	TRBJ2-1	TGTGCCTCCGGACTAGCGGGCCACAATGAGCAGTTCTTC	CASGLAGHNEQFF
TRBD2	.	TRBV23-1	TRBJ2-1	TGCGCCAGCAGTCAATTCCTAGCGGCTGAGCAGTTCTTC	CASSQFLAAEQFF
.	.	TRBV11-3	TRBJ2-7	TGTGCCAGCAGCTTAGATCAGGGGTTTGGTGGCTACGAGCAGTACTTC	CASSLDQGFGGYEQYF
TRBD1	once	TRBV5-1	TRBJ1-3	TGCGCCAGCAGCTCGACAGGGCACCTCTCTGGAAACACCATATATTTT	CASSSTGHLSGNTIYF
.	.	TRBV5-5	TRBJ2-7	TGTGCCAGCAGCTTGCGTCCAGGAAGCTCCTACGAGCAGTACTTC	CASSLRPGSSYEQYF
TRBD1	.	TRBV24-1	TRBJ1-5	TGTGCCACCAGTGAGGGGACAGCCCACCTCATTCAGCCCCAGCATTTT	CATSEGTAHLIQPQHF
.	.	TRBV19	TRBJ1-3	TGTGCCAGTAGTTCCTCGTACACTCCAGGGTCCGGAAACACCATATATTTT	CASSSSYTPGSGNTIYF
TRBD1	.	TRBV2	TRBJ2-2	TGTGCCAGCAGGCAGGGGGCCACCGGGGAGCTGTTTTTT	CASRQGATGELFF
TRBD2	.	TRBV3-1/TRBV3-2	TRBJ2-5	TGTGCCAGCAGCCAAGGTAGAACAGGGGCAATTTGGGCGGCTAGCGGGACAGAGACCCAGTACTTC	CASSQGRTGAIWAASGTETQYF
TRBD1	.	TRBV5-1	TRBJ2-7	TGCGCCAGCAGCCACCATCTCGGGACAGGTCCTTACGAGCAGTACTTC	CASSHHLGTGPYEQYF
.	.	TRBV19	TRBJ2-2	TGTGCCAGTACCGAGGCCAGGGTCCGGAACACCGGGGAGCTGTTTTTT	CASTEARVRNTGELFF
.	few	TRBV28	TRBJ2-1	TGTGCCAGCAGTTCTATCGGTAACTCCTACAATGAGCAGTTCTTC	CASSSIGNSYNEQFF
.	.	TRBV6-6	TRBJ1-1	TGTGCCAGCACCCCCGATGAGGTCAGGAACACTGAAGCTTTCTTT	CASTPDEVRNTEAFF
TRBD1	.	TRBV4-3	TRBJ2-1	TGCGCCAGCAGCCTCACAGGGGGCAGTGAGCAGTTCTTC	CASSLTGGSEQFF
.	once	TRBV7-2	TRBJ1-5	TGTGCCAGCCGCGGGGTGGTTGGACAGCCCCAGCATTTT	CASRGVVGQPQHF
TRBD2	.	TRBV3-1/TRBV3-2	TRBJ2-7	TGTGCCAGCAGCCAAACTAGCGGGAGAATTTACGAGCAGTACTTC	CASSQTSGRIYEQYF
.	.	TRBV10-3	TRBJ2-5	TGTGCCATCAGCAGCGGAAAAGAGACCCAGTACTTC	CAISSGKETQYF
.	.	TRBV7-8	TRBJ2-2	TGTGCCAGCAGCCTCACTGGGGAGTGGAGCACCGGGGAGCTGTTTTTT	CASSLTGEWSTGELFF
.	.	TRBV6-5	TRBJ1-4	TGTGCCAGCAAGGGCTTTACAGGGAGGGGGGAAAAACTGTTTTTT	CASKGFTGRGEKLFF
.	many	TRBV11-2	TRBJ2-6	TGTGCCAGCAGGAGGGGACAAGACTCTGGGGCCAACGTCCTGACTTTC	CASRRGQDSGANVLTF
.	.	TRBV6-2/TRBV6-3	TRBJ2-7	TGTGCCAGCAGTTACTCTCCATCCTACGAGCAGTACTTC	CASSYSPSYEQYF
.	.	TRBV5-1	TRBJ2-5	TGCGCCAGCAGCTCAGGGATTGGGTCCCAAGAGACCCAGTACTTC	CASSSGIGSQETQYF
.	.	TRBV19	TRBJ1-6	TGTGCCAGTAGTGAACCAGGGTTGGGTTCACCCCTCCACTTT	CASSEPGLGSPLHF
.	.	TRBV30	TRBJ2-5	TGTGCCTGGAAGGGGGGGAGGGTCGGAGAGACCCAGTACTTC	CAWKGGRVGETQYF
.	.	TRBV5-5	TRBJ2-1	TGTGCCAGCAGCCGTACCGGGACTTTCTACAATGAGCAGTTCTTC	CASSRTGTFYNEQFF
.	.	TRBV9	TRBJ1-2	TGTGCCAGCAGCGTAGGGCAGTCCGGACAAAGATTC	CASSVGQSGQRF
.	few	TRBV28	TRBJ1-6	TGTGCCAGCAGTTTTCTAGGTTCACCCCTCCACTTT	CASSFLGSPLHF
.	.	TRBV4-1	TRBJ2-7	TGCGCCAGCAGCCAAGTGCTGGAGAACGACGTGAACTACGAGCAGTACTTC	CASSQVLENDVNYEQYF
TRBD1	few	TRBV13	TRBJ1-3	TGTGCCAGCAGCGAGCGACAGGGTTACTCTGGAAACACCATATATTTT	CASSERQGYSGNTIYF
.	.	TRBV28	TRBJ2-7	TGTGCCAGCAGTTTGAGAGGAGGGGGCAAGTCCTACGAGCAGTACTTC	CASSLRGGGKSYEQYF
TRBD2	.	TRBV15	TRBJ2-7	TGTGCCACCAGCAGAGGCAGCGGGGGCTCCTACGAGCAGTACTTC	CATSRGSGGSYEQYF
.	.	TRBV18	TRBJ2-2	TGTGCCAGCTCACCACAGGGGTTGACCGGGGAGCTGTTTTTT	CASSPQGLTGELFF
TRBD1	.	TRBV12-3/TRBV12-4	TRBJ1-1	TGTGCCAGCAGCGACAGGGGCCTCTCTGAAGCTTTCTTT	CASSDRGLSEAFF
.	.	TRBV6-5	TRBJ2-1	TGTGCCAGCGGTTCCCACCCAGATGGTGAGCAGTTCTTC	CASGSHPDGEQFF
TRBD2	.	TRBV29-1	TRBJ2-5	TGCAGCGTTGCCCAGAGACTAGCGGAGACCCAGTACTTC	CSVAQRLAETQYF
TRBD2	.	TRBV9	TRBJ2-1	TGTGCCAGCAGCGCTCGGCACGGGACTAGCGGTTACAATGAGCAGTTCTTC	CASSARHGTSGYNEQFF
TRBD1	.	TRBV5-4	TRBJ1-2	TGTGCCAGCAGCCACAAAAACACCGGGACAGGGCGGCAAGGCTACACCTTC	CASSHKNTGTGRQGYTF
.	.	TRBV29-1	TRBJ2-6	TGCAGCGTTGAAGAGGGCCATTCCTATTCAGGGTTCTCTGGGGCCAACGTCCTGACTTTC	CSVEEGHSYSGFSGANVLTF